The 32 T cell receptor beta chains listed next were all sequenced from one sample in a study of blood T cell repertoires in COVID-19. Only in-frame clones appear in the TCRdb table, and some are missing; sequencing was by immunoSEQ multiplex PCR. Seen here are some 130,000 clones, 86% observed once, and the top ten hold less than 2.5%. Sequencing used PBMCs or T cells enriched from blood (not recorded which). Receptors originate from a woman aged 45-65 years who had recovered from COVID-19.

The CDR3 coding sequence is TGTGCCAGCACCGAAACGGACAGGGACACAGATACGCAGTATTTT. As protein: CASTETDRDTDTQYF. The chain uses TRBV6-6 and TRBJ2-3; 8 positions match TRBD1. This CDR3 is 15 amino acids long. The J segment lost 2 bases and the V segment lost 7 bases, leaving 8 bases of the junction unmatched. Germline values: CDR1 MNHNY, CDR2 SVGAGI (reference sequence).

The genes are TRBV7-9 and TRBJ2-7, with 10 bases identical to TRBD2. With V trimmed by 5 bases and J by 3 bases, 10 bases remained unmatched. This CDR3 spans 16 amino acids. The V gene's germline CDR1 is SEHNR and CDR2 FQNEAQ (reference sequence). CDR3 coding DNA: TGTGCCAGCAGCCCCAGTGGGTCTAGCGGGGGCTACGAGCAGTACTTC. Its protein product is CASSPSGSSGGYEQYF.

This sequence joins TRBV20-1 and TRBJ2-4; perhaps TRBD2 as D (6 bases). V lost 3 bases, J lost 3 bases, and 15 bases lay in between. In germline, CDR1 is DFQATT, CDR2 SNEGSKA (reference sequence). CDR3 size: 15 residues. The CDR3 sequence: CSASSTRGDKNIQYF. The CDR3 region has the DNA TGCAGTGCTAGTTCGACTAGAGGGGACAAAAACATTCAGTACTTC.

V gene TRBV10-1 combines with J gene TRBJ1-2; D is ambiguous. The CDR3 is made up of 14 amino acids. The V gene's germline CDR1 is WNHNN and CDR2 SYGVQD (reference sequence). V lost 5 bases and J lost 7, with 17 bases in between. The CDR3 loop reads CASSKQLDFSGYTF. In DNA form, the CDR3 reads TGCGCCAGCAGTAAGCAACTGGACTTTAGTGGCTACACCTTC.

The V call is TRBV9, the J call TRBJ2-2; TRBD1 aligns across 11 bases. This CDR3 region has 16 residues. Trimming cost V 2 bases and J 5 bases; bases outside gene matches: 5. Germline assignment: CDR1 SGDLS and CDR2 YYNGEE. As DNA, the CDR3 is TGTGCCAGCAGCGTCTTGGGGACAGGGGGTACCGGGGAGCTGTTTTTT. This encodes CASSVLGTGGTGELFF.

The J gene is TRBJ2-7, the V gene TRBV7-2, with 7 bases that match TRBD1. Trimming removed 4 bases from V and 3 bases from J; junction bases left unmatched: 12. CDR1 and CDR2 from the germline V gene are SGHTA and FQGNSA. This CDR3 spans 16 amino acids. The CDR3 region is CASSSQGENGNYEQYF. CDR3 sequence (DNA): TGTGCCAGCAGCTCCCAGGGGGAGAATGGGAACTACGAGCAGTACTTC.

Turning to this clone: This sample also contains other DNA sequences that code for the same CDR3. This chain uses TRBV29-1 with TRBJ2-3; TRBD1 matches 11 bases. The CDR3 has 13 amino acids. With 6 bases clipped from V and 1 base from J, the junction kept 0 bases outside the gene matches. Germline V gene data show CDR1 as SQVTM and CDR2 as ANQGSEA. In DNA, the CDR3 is TGCAGCGTGGGACAGGGGGGCACAGATACGCAGTATTTT. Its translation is CSVGQGGTDTQYF.

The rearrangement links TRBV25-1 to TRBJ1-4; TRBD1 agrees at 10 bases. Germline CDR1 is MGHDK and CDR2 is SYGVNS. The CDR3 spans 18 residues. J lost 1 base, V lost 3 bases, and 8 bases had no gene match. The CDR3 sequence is CASSDWGQGSVTNEKLFF. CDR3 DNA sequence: TGTGCCAGCAGTGACTGGGGACAGGGGTCTGTAACTAATGAAAAACTGTTTTTT.

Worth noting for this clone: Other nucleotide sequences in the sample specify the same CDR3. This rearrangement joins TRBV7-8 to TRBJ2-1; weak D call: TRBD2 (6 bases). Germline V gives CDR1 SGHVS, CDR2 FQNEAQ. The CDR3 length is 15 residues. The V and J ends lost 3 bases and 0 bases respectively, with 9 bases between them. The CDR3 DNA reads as TGTGCCAGCAGCTTCCTGACTAGCTCCTACAATGAGCAGTTCTTC. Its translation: CASSFLTSSYNEQFF.

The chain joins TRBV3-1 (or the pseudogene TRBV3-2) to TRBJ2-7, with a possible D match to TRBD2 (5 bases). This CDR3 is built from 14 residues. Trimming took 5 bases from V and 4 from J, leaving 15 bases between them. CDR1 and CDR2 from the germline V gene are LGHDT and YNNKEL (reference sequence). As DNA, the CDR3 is TGTGCCAGCAGCGGATGGACTGATCGGTACGAGCAGTACTTC. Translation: CASSGWTDRYEQYF.

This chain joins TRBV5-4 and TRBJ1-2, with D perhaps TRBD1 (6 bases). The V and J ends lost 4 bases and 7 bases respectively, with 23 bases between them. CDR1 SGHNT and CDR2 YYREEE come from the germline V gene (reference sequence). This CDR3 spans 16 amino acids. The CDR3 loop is CASSALLDRGRGGYTF. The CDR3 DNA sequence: TGTGCCAGCAGCGCCCTGTTGGACAGAGGGAGGGGTGGCTACACCTTC.

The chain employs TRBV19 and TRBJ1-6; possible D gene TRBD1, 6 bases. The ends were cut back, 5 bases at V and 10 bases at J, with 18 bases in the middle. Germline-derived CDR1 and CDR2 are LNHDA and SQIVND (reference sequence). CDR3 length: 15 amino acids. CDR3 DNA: TGTGCCAGTAGTTCAACAGGGACCAGGATCTCACCCCTCCACTTT. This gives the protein CASSSTGTRISPLHF. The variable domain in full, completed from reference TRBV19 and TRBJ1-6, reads DGGITQSPKYLFRKEGQNVTLSCEQNLNHDAMYWYRQDPGQGLRLIYYSQIVNDFQKGDIAEGYSVSREKKESFPLTVTSAQKNPTAFYLCASSSTGTRISPLHFGNGTRLTVT.

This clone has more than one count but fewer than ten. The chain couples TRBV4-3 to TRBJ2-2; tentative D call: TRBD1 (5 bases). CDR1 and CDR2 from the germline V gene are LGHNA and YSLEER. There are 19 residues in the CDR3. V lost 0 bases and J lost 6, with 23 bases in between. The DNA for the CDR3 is TGCGCCAGCAGCCAAGATTTCGAATTTGGGTCAGGGTGGGCCGGGGAGCTGTTTTTT. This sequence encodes CASSQDFEFGSGWAGELFF.

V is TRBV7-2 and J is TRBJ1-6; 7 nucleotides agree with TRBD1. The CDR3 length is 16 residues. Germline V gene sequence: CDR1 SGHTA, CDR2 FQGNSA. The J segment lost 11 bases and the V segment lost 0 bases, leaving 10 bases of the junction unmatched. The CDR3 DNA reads TGTGCCAGCAGCTTAGCGACAGGGATCTTGCCTCCACCCCTCCACTTT. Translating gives CASSLATGILPPPLHF. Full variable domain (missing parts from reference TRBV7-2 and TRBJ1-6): GAGVSQSPSNKVTEKGKDVELRCDPISGHTALYWYRQSLGQGLEFLIYFQGNSAPDKSGLPSDRFSAERTGGSVSTLTIQRTQQEDSAVYLCASSLATGILPPPLHFGNGTRLTVT.

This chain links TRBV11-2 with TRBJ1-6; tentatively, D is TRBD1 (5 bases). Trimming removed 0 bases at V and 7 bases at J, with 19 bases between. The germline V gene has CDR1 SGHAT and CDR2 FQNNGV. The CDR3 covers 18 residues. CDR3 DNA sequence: TGTGCCAGCAGCTTAGATACGTGGGGCAGGGCCCTGAATTCACCCCTCCACTTT. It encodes CASSLDTWGRALNSPLHF. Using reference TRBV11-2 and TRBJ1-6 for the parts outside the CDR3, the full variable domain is EAGVAQSPRYKIIEKRQSVAFWCNPISGHATLYWYQQILGQGPKLLIQFQNNGVVDDSQLPKDRFSAERLKGVDSTLKIQPAKLEDSAVYLCASSLDTWGRALNSPLHFGNGTRLTVT.

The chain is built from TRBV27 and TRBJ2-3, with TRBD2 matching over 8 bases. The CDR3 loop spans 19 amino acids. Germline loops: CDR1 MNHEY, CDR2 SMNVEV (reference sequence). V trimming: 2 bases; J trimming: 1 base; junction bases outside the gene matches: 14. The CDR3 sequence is CASSLRSVAGGRGTDTQYF. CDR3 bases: TGTGCCAGCAGTTTAAGGAGTGTGGCGGGGGGCAGGGGCACAGATACGCAGTATTTT.

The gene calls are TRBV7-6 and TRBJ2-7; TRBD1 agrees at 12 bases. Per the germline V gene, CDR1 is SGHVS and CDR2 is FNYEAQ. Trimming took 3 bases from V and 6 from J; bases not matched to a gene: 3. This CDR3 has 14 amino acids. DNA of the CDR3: TGTGCCAGCAGCTTGGGACAGGGGGCTATCGAGCAGTACTTC. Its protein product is CASSLGQGAIEQYF.

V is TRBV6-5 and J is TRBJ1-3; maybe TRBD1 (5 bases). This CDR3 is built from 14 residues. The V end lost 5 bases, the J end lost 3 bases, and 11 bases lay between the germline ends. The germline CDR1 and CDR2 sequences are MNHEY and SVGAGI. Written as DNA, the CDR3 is TGTGCCAGCAGTACCGCCAGGGTTGGAAACACCATATATTTT. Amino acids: CASSTARVGNTIYF.

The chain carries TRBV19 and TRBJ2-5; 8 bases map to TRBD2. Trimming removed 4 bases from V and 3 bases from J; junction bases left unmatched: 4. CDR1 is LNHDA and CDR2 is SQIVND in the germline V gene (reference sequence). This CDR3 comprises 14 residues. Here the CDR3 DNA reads TGTGCCAGTAGTACCAGCGGGGGAAAAGAGACCCAGTACTTC. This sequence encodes CASSTSGGKETQYF.

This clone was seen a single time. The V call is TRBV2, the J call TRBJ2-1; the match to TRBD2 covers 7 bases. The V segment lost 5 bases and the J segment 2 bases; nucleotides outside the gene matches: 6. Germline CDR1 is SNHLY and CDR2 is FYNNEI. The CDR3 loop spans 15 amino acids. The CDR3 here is CASSMGGFTYNEQFF. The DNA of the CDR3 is TGTGCCAGCAGTATGGGGGGGTTCACCTACAATGAGCAGTTCTTC.

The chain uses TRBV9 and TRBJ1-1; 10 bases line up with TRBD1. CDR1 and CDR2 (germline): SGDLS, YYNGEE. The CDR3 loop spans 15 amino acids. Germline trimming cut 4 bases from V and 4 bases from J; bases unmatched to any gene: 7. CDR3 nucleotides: TGTGCCAGCAGCCCCACCGACAGGGGGCCCACTGAAGCTTTCTTT. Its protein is CASSPTDRGPTEAFF.

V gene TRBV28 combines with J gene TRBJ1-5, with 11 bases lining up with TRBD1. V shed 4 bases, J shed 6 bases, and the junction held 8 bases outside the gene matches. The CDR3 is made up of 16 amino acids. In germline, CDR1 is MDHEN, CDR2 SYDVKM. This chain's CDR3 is CASSSQRTGGSQPQHF. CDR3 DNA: TGTGCCAGCAGTTCTCAAAGGACAGGGGGCAGTCAGCCCCAGCATTTT.

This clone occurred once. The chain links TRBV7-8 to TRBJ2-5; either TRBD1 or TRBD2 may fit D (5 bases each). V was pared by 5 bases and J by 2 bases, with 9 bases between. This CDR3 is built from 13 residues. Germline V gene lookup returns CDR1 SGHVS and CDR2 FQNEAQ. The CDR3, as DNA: TGTGCCAGCAGCCGGGGCTTTCAAGAGACCCAGTACTTC. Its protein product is CASSRGFQETQYF.

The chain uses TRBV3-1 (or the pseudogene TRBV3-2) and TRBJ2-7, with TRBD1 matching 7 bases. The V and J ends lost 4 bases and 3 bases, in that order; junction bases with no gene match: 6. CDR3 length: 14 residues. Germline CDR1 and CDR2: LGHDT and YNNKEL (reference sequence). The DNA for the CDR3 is TGTGCCAGCAGCCTTGGGACAGACAACTACGAGCAGTACTTC. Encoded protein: CASSLGTDNYEQYF.

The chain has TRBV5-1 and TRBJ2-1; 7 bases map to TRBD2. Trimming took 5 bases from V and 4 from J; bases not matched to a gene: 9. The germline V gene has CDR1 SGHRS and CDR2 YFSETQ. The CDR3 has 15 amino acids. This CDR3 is CASSFGAGTYNEQFF. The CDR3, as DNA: TGCGCCAGCAGTTTCGGAGCGGGAACGTACAATGAGCAGTTCTTC.

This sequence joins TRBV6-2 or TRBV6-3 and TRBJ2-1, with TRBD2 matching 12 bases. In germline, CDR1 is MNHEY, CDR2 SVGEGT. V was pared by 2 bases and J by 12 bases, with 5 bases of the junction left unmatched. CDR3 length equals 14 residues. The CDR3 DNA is TGTGCCAGCAGTTACGCTAGCGGGGGGGCCGGGCAGTTCTTC. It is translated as CASSYASGGAGQFF.

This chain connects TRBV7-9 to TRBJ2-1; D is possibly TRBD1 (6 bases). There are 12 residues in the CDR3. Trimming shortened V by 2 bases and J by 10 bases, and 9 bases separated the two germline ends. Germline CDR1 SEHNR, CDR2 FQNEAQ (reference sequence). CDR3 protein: CASSLQGTEQFF. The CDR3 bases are TGTGCCAGCAGCTTACAGGGGACGGAGCAGTTCTTC.

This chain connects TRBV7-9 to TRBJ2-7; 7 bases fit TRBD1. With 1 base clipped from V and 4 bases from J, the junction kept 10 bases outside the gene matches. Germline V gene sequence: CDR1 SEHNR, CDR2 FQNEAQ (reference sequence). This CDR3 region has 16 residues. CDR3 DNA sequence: TGTGCCAGCAGCTTAGAGTGGGGTGGGACAGAGTACGAGCAGTACTTC. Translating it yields CASSLEWGGTEYEQYF.

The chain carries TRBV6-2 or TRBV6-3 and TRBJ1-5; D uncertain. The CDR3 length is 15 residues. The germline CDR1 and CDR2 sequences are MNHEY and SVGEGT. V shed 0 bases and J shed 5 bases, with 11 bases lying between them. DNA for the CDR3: TGTGCCAGCAGTTACTCGGCTGAGGGAGATCAGCCCCAGCATTTT. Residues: CASSYSAEGDQPQHF.

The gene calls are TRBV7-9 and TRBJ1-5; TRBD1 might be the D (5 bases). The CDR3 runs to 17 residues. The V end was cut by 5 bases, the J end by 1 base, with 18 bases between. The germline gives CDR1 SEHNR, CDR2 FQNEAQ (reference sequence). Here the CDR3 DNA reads TGTGCCAGCAGCCCCCCGGGGGATTTTTCGAGCAATCAGCCCCAGCATTTT. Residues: CASSPPGDFSSNQPQHF.

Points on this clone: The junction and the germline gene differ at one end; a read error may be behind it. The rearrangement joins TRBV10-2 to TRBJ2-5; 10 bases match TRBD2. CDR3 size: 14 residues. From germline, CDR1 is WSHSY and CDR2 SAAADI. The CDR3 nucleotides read TGCGCCAGCATTGAGCGGGGGGGTCAAGAGACCCAGTACTTC. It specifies CASIERGGQETQYF.

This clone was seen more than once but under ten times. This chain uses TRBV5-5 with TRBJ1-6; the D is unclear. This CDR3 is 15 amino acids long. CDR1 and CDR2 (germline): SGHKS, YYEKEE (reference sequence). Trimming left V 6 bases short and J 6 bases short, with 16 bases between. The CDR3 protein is CASIGEGTGNSPLHF. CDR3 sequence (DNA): TGTGCCAGCATTGGAGAGGGCACGGGTAATTCACCCCTCCACTTT.